This TCR beta chain stems from a study of blood T cell repertoires in COVID-19 (dated by TCRdb to 2019 to 2021). Looking at the study overall: Samples from collaborators originated in the United States, Italy and Spain and spanned both the acute and convalescent phases of COVID-19. The material from the prospective study consisted of cDNA or gDNA derived from T cells, B-cell-depleted T cells, or PBMCs. Subjects who had been exposed to COVID-19, were actively infected with it, or had recovered from it provided the deeply sampled blood TCRbeta repertoires that made up the dataset. The repertoires were made available in a free public database intended to serve as a resource for research on the immune response to SARS-CoV-2. Samples came from the ongoing ImmuneRACE study (first 160 participants) plus 1,254 subjects from 6 global collaborators. A de-identified subject ID, COVID-19 status, age in years and sex were almost always included in the sample metadata. HLA class I and class II types, where available, came from metadata supplied by the sample provider rather than from assay-based typing. What the authors observed across the whole study: Clinical and demographic metadata were provided uncurated, with the amount varying by source and participant.

One collaborating source in Seattle enrolled patients while the patients were actively infected and followed the patients over time throughout the course of disease. Collaborating institutions collected whole blood in K2EDTA tubes following their own protocols. For TCRbeta analysis, collaborators shipped samples in one of three forms: frozen whole blood, isolated PBMCs, or DNA extracted from either of those sample types. The germline V gene (reference sequence) yields MNHNY for CDR1 and SVGAGI for CDR2. From the cysteine through the phenylalanine, the CDR3 covers 16 amino acids. Here the CDR3 DNA is all that survives: 48 bases in frame from base 1. Trimming takes 8 bases off V and 2 bases off J; junction bases not matched to a gene: 11. The immunoSEQ Assay, a bias-controlled multiplex PCR, was used to amplify TCRbeta CDR3 regions from genomic DNA. The study's processing was this. The number of nucleated cells in each sample was estimated by amplification of reference gene primers within the assay. To quantify the absolute abundance of each unique TCRbeta CDR3 rearrangement, sequence reads were collapsed and filtered. Productive Simpson clonality was computed per sample as the square root of Simpson's diversity index over productive rearrangements. In its TCRdb copy, this immuneACCESS table keeps in-frame sequences only and misses some clones. Where compared with another copy, unresolved V genes explain less than half of these, and the others have no known cause. The V and J calls and clone size are taken from that table; D and trimming were inferred from the DNA. This sample is represented by about 90,000 clones; 80% to 90% of them were singletons. Around 2.9% of the sample belongs to the ten largest clones.

Comment on this clone: Its target antigen remains unknown. No base-level quality is on record; no much larger clone is a single base apart.

The TCR sequence derives from a man aged 45-60 years with COVID-19, enrolled during active disease. The V gene is TRBV6-6 and the J gene is TRBJ1-3, with 8 bases in between that match TRBD1. Sequencing used peripheral blood. The encoded CDR3 is CASRLEDRVPGNTIYF. At the DNA level, the sequence is TGTGCCAGCCGACTGGAGGACAGGGTACCTGGAAACACCATATATTTT.